Ten or more counts support the clone carrying this T cell receptor beta chain. Antigen: not known. As for time point: patch test 1, 2 weeks after DPC sensitization. The treatment was: therapeutic diphenylcyclopropenone sensitization with weekly scalp DPC. The data were obtained in a study of human T cells and chemical hapten exposure. Turning to the study itself: While the approximately 23-week study was under way, patients received diphenylcyclopropenone on the scalp every week. General study findings and limits: TCRs above 1 in 1000 frequency stayed constant with DPC sensitization. Each of the donors had alopecia, so their immune responses may not resemble those of healthy people.

It was the library that attached unique molecular identifiers to individual cDNA molecules. Each CDR3 protein gets one entry after TCRdb re-called the RACE reads with MiXCR. The sample lists some 380,000 distinct CDR3 sequences, roughly 4.8% seen once, with roughly 2.4% in the top ten. Sequenced here: whole blood, sampled in connection with sensitization to the hapten diphenylcyclopropenone (DPC). This TCR came from a woman in her forties or fifties with alopecia areata. Some clones in this sample may be carry-over from other donors' samples.

This CDR3 is CASSPLIFSEQFF. CDR3 DNA: TGTGCCAGCAGCCCACTTATTTTTAGTGAGCAGTTCTTC. This chain joins TRBV12-3 or TRBV12-4 and TRBJ2-1; D is ambiguous. This CDR3 is built from 13 residues. The germline V and J ends were trimmed by 6 bases and 9 bases, with 15 bases remaining between them.